The 25 T cell receptor beta chains reported below all come from one sample, sequenced in a study of T cell responses to AZD1222 COVID-19 vaccine. Clones were read by immunoSEQ multiplex PCR, and TCRdb kept only the in-frame ones, dropping some. The sample has 100,000 to 150,000 clones, over 80% seen once. This material consisted of peripheral blood, taken on day 0 of AZD1222 vaccination. Receptor source: an adult in good health.

The chain combines TRBV5-6 with TRBJ1-1; no definite D call. The CDR3 is 14 residues long. Germline values: CDR1 SGHDT, CDR2 YYEEEE. The V and J ends lost 5 bases and 1 base respectively, with 12 bases between them. The DNA for the CDR3 is TGTGCCAGCAGTTATAGACTGTGGAACACTGAAGCTTTCTTT. Translated, it gives CASSYRLWNTEAFF. The whole variable domain, remainder taken from reference TRBV5-6 and TRBJ1-1, is DAGVTQSPTHLIKTRGQQVTLRCSPKSGHDTVSWYQQALGQGPQFIFQYYEEEERQRGNFPDRFSGHQFPNYSSELNVNALLLGDSALYLCASSYRLWNTEAFFGQGTRLTVV.

The V call is TRBV11-2, the J call TRBJ2-2, with 11 bases lining up with TRBD2. The CDR3 spans 18 residues. V lost 3 bases to trimming and J lost 7 bases; unmatched junction nucleotides: 13. Germline values: CDR1 SGHAT, CDR2 FQNNGV. CDR3 loop: CASSLDLAGGLPYGELFF. Written as DNA, the CDR3 is TGTGCCAGCAGCTTGGATTTAGCGGGGGGGCTACCATACGGGGAGCTGTTTTTT.

This rearrangement joins TRBV5-6 to TRBJ2-1; D remains ambiguous. The CDR3 covers 14 residues. Germline V gene sequence: CDR1 SGHDT, CDR2 YYEEEE. V gave up 2 bases and J gave up 0 bases, with 6 bases separating them. CDR3 in amino acids: CASSFLSSYNEQFF. In nucleotides, the CDR3 is TGTGCCAGCAGCTTTTTAAGCTCCTACAATGAGCAGTTCTTC.

V usage is TRBV29-1 and J usage is TRBJ1-2; D is possibly TRBD1 (5 bases). The CDR3 spans 13 residues. Germline V gene sequence: CDR1 SQVTM, CDR2 ANQGSEA. Trimming removed 1 base from V and 6 bases from J, with 12 bases in between. CDR3 sequence: CSVEGDVRHGYTF. The CDR3 bases are TGCAGCGTTGAAGGGGACGTGAGGCATGGCTACACCTTC.

The rearrangement joins TRBV7-2 to TRBJ2-1, with 9 bases aligning to TRBD2. Trimming cost V 4 bases and J 0 bases; bases outside gene matches: 1. Germline CDR1 reads SGHTA; CDR2 reads FQGNSA. The CDR3 covers 15 residues. The CDR3 DNA sequence: TGTGCCAGCAGCTCTAGCGGGATCTCCTACAATGAGCAGTTCTTC. It is translated as CASSSSGISYNEQFF.

The chain recombines TRBV5-6 with TRBJ1-3; 9 nucleotides line up with TRBD1. This CDR3 spans 15 amino acids. The V segment lost 4 bases and the J segment 6 bases; nucleotides outside the gene matches: 8. CDR1 and CDR2 from the germline V gene are SGHDT and YYEEEE. CDR3 in DNA: TGTGCCAGCAGCCAAATACAGGGGGCAGTAAACACCATATATTTT. Its translation is CASSQIQGAVNTIYF.

CDR3 sequence reads: CATSRDGLAPLGEQYF. CDR3 DNA: TGTGCCACCAGCAGAGATGGGCTAGCGCCCCTGGGGGAGCAGTACTTC. This sequence joins TRBV15 and TRBJ2-7; TRBD2 might be the D (6 bases). Trimming pared 0 bases from V and 7 bases from J, leaving 19 bases between. CDR1 and CDR2 from the germline V gene are LNHNV and YYDKDF (reference sequence). The CDR3 spans 16 residues.

The V gene is TRBV19, the J gene TRBJ1-1, with D tentatively TRBD1 (5 bases). Germline V gene data show CDR1 as LNHDA and CDR2 as SQIVND (reference sequence). The CDR3 spans 13 residues. Trimming stripped 6 bases from V and 1 base from J, with 9 bases between. The CDR3 reads CASSWDGNTEAFF. Here the CDR3 DNA reads TGTGCCAGTAGCTGGGACGGGAACACTGAAGCTTTCTTT.

The V gene is TRBV19, the J gene TRBJ2-1; D gene uncertain. Trimming removed 5 bases from V and 10 bases from J, with 9 bases in between. Germline assignment: CDR1 LNHDA and CDR2 SQIVND (reference sequence). The CDR3 contains 11 residues. The CDR3 protein is CASSLFTEQFF. As DNA, the CDR3 is TGTGCCAGTAGTCTGTTTACAGAGCAGTTCTTC. Looking up the rest from reference TRBV19 and TRBJ2-1 gives the full variable domain: DGGITQSPKYLFRKEGQNVTLSCEQNLNHDAMYWYRQDPGQGLRLIYYSQIVNDFQKGDIAEGYSVSREKKESFPLTVTSAQKNPTAFYLCASSLFTEQFFGPGTRLTVL.

V gene TRBV12-3 or TRBV12-4 combines with J gene TRBJ1-2; unclear D gene. The CDR3 runs to 12 residues. Trimming shortened V by 6 bases and J by 1 base, and 6 bases separated the two germline ends. The CDR3 loop reads CASSPFNYGYTF. DNA of the CDR3: TGTGCCAGCAGCCCGTTTAACTATGGCTACACCTTC.

This clone was observed a handful of times. The V gene is TRBV5-1, the J gene TRBJ1-2, with 8 bases identical to TRBD1. V was pared by 1 base and J by 8 bases, with 13 bases of the junction left unmatched. CDR3 size: 16 residues. Germline V gene sequence: CDR1 SGHRS, CDR2 YFSETQ. This CDR3 is CASSLRVMDRASGYTF. CDR3 DNA: TGCGCCAGCAGCTTGCGAGTGATGGACAGGGCTAGCGGCTACACCTTC.

This clone was observed a handful of times. This chain links TRBV7-2 with TRBJ2-1; D gene ambiguous. V gave up 4 bases and J gave up 5 bases, with 9 bases separating them. The germline V gene has CDR1 SGHTA and CDR2 FQGNSA. This CDR3 comprises 13 residues. CDR3 loop: CASSWAVDNEQFF. In DNA form, the CDR3 reads TGTGCCAGCAGCTGGGCCGTGGACAATGAGCAGTTCTTC.

The chain recombines TRBV11-3 with TRBJ2-1, with 9 nucleotides matching TRBD2. J was trimmed by 7 bases and V by 0 bases; bases with no gene match: 7. Germline V gene sequence: CDR1 SGHNT, CDR2 YENEEA. The CDR3 contains 16 residues. The CDR3 spells CASSLDGRGGSNEQFF. CDR3 DNA sequence: TGTGCCAGCAGCTTAGATGGGCGGGGGGGATCAAATGAGCAGTTCTTC.

The J gene is TRBJ1-5, the V gene TRBV5-1; 7 nucleotides match TRBD1. The CDR3 has 17 amino acids. Germline V CDR1 and CDR2: SGHRS, YFSETQ. The J segment lost 0 bases and the V segment lost 4 bases, leaving 10 bases of the junction unmatched. The CDR3: CASSPGEGAYSNQPQHF. CDR3 nucleotide sequence: TGCGCCAGCAGCCCCGGGGAGGGGGCCTATAGCAATCAGCCCCAGCATTTT.

This clone came up a few times. V gene TRBV12-3 or TRBV12-4 combines with J gene TRBJ2-1; D call uncertain. V was clipped by 1 base and J by 5 bases, with 6 bases between them. CDR3 length: 13 residues. CDR3 bases: TGTGCCAGCAGTTTAGGCTACCACAATGAGCAGTTCTTC. Translating gives CASSLGYHNEQFF.

The chain recombines TRBV5-6 with TRBJ2-7; possibly TRBD2 for D (5 bases). CDR1 SGHDT and CDR2 YYEEEE come from the germline V gene. Trimming cost V 4 bases and J 0 bases, with 8 bases left between them. There are 13 residues in the CDR3. CDR3 DNA: TGTGCCAGCAGCCGGGATCGCTCCTACGAGCAGTACTTC. The encoded protein is CASSRDRSYEQYF.

This sequence joins TRBV30 and TRBJ1-1, with TRBD1 as a possible D gene (6 bases). V was clipped by 1 base and J by 4 bases, with 13 bases between them. Germline-derived CDR1 and CDR2 are GTSNPN and SVGIG (reference sequence). The CDR3 runs to 14 residues. CDR3 coding DNA: TGTGCCTGGAGTGCAGGGGTATGGGGCACTGAAGCTTTCTTT. This translates into CAWSAGVWGTEAFF.

The V and J genes are TRBV19 and TRBJ1-5; D not certain. Trimming pared 6 bases from V and 0 bases from J, leaving 12 bases between. CDR3 length equals 15 residues. CDR1 and CDR2 (germline): LNHDA, SQIVND (reference sequence). CDR3 sequence (DNA): TGTGCCAGTAGGGGCGGGGATTATAGCAATCAGCCCCAGCATTTT. This codes for CASRGGDYSNQPQHF.

The rearrangement links TRBV19 to TRBJ1-4, with 8 positions matching TRBD1. Germline-derived CDR1 and CDR2 are LNHDA and SQIVND (reference sequence). Trimming removed 6 bases from V and 5 bases from J; junction bases left unmatched: 8. There are 15 residues in the CDR3. CDR3 coding DNA: TGTGCCAGTAGCCCTAGGACAGGGCGAAATGAAAAACTGTTTTTT. Translating it yields CASSPRTGRNEKLFF.

This chain links TRBV9 with TRBJ1-3, with a possible D match to TRBD1 (6 bases). This CDR3 spans 15 amino acids. V lost 4 bases to trimming and J lost 4 bases, with 15 bases between them. The germline CDR1 and CDR2 sequences are SGDLS and YYNGEE. The CDR3 is CASSWQGTTGNTIYF. CDR3 DNA: TGTGCCAGCAGCTGGCAAGGGACAACCGGAAACACCATATATTTT.

This clone was counted once. The rearrangement uses TRBV5-1 and TRBJ2-1; D is possibly TRBD2 (5 bases). The CDR3 has 15 amino acids. In germline, CDR1 is SGHRS, CDR2 YFSETQ. V lost 0 bases and J 5 bases, leaving 12 bases between the germline ends. CDR3 in DNA: TGCGCCAGCAGCTTGGAACGGGGTTTCAACAATGAGCAGTTCTTC. Encoded protein: CASSLERGFNNEQFF.

This chain connects TRBV7-9 to TRBJ1-4, with 9 bases matching TRBD1. With V trimmed by 4 bases and J by 5 bases, 2 bases remained unmatched. The CDR3 sequence is 14 residues long. Germline CDR1 is SEHNR and CDR2 is FQNEAQ (reference sequence). The CDR3 spells CASSSGTGNEKLFF. CDR3 DNA sequence: TGTGCCAGCAGCTCTGGGACAGGGAATGAAAAACTGTTTTTT.

The V and J genes are TRBV11-2 and TRBJ2-1; 10 bases are a match to TRBD2. The V and J ends lost 5 bases and 9 bases, in that order; junction bases with no gene match: 7. Germline CDR1 SGHAT, CDR2 FQNNGV. This CDR3 contains 14 residues. The CDR3 protein is CASSGTSGDGEQFF. The CDR3 coding sequence is TGTGCCAGCAGCGGAACTAGCGGGGATGGTGAGCAGTTCTTC.

V is TRBV6-5 and J is TRBJ1-1, with 7 bases matching TRBD1. With 5 bases clipped from V and 4 bases from J, the junction kept 4 bases outside the gene matches. The germline gives CDR1 MNHEY, CDR2 SVGAGI. This CDR3 is built from 13 residues. The CDR3 DNA reads as TGTGCCAGCAGTCGACAGGGATTCACTGAAGCTTTCTTT. Its translation: CASSRQGFTEAFF.

This chain links TRBV5-8 with TRBJ1-5, with a tentative D call TRBD1 (6 bases). This CDR3 is built from 15 residues. V was pared by 4 bases and J by 7 bases, with 18 bases between. The germline V gene has CDR1 SGHTS and CDR2 YDEGEE. CDR3 coding DNA: TGTGCCAGCAGCACCCGGATAGGGGGAGTACAGCCCCAGCATTTT. It is translated as CASSTRIGGVQPQHF.